Below are 20 T cell receptor beta chains sequenced from a single sample in a study of blood T cell repertoires in COVID-19 (dated by TCRdb to the early 2020s). Library preparation was by the immunoSEQ multiplex PCR assay. Entries here come from immuneACCESS through TCRdb and include only in-frame sequences with V and J called. Some clones fail to appear in such tables; in the studies checked, an unresolved V gene covers under half of the shortfall, and the cause of the remainder is unknown. The sample contains approximately 260,000 clones, approximately 89% of them found a single time. Roughly 5% of the sample is taken by the ten largest. The material sequenced was peripheral blood. The receptor set was obtained from a woman aged 40 to 50 who had recovered from COVID-19.

The CDR3 loop reads CASSIGTSGSNEQFF. In DNA, the CDR3 is TGCGCCAGCAGCATAGGGACTAGCGGAAGTAATGAGCAGTTCTTC. The V call is TRBV5-1, the J call TRBJ2-1, with 11 bases matching TRBD2. This CDR3 region has 15 residues. Germline V CDR1 and CDR2: SGHRS, YFSETQ. J lost 7 bases, V lost 4 bases, and 7 bases had no gene match.

CDR3 in amino acids: CASSDGTGMFGYTF. The CDR3 DNA sequence: TGTGCCAGCAGTGATGGGACAGGGATGTTTGGCTACACCTTC. The rearrangement links TRBV6-1 to TRBJ1-2, with TRBD1 matching over 9 bases. The CDR3 contains 14 residues. Germline CDR1 MNHNS, CDR2 SASEGT. Unmatched junction bases numbered 6, after V lost 3 bases and J lost 7 bases.

The J gene is TRBJ2-7, the V gene TRBV6-5; D remains ambiguous. The CDR3 runs to 11 residues. The V and J ends lost 8 bases and 5 bases respectively, with 10 bases between them. The germline V gene has CDR1 MNHEY and CDR2 SVGAGI. The CDR3 DNA follows: TGTGCCAGCGGAGACTTGGACGAGCAGTACGTC. Protein product: CASGDLDEQYV.

The chain uses TRBV12-3 or TRBV12-4 and TRBJ2-7; D is uncertain. With 2 bases removed from V and 6 bases from J, the gap between germline ends came to 11 bases. This CDR3 comprises 13 residues. The CDR3 bases are TGTGCCAGCAGTTTATCCCTCGAGCGCGAGCAGTACGTC. Translation: CASSLSLEREQYV.

V gene TRBV7-2 combines with J gene TRBJ2-2, with 9 bases lining up with TRBD2. J was trimmed by 3 bases and V by 2 bases; bases with no gene match: 4. The CDR3 extends over 16 amino acids. CDR1 is SGHTA and CDR2 is FQGNSA in the germline V gene. DNA for the CDR3: TGTGCCAGCAGCTTACTCGCGGGAGGGGACACCGGGGAGCTGTTTTTT. It codes for CASSLLAGGDTGELFF.

This clone was seen only once. This chain joins TRBV19 and TRBJ1-1; possible D gene TRBD1, 6 bases. Germline V CDR1 and CDR2: LNHDA, SQIVND (reference sequence). V was pared by 7 bases and J by 4 bases, with 10 bases between. The CDR3 covers 12 residues. The CDR3 sequence is CASKLGATEAFF. In DNA form, the CDR3 reads TGTGCCAGTAAGCTGGGGGCCACTGAAGCTTTCTTT.

The table lists this clone with a count of one. The chain carries TRBV9 and TRBJ2-1, with a tentative D call TRBD2 (5 bases). Germline loops: CDR1 SGDLS, CDR2 YYNGEE. The CDR3 contains 17 residues. V gave up 1 base and J gave up 4 bases, with 18 bases separating them. The CDR3 reads CASSVFTSPQLYNEQFF. The CDR3 DNA is TGTGCCAGCAGCGTATTCACTAGTCCCCAATTGTACAATGAGCAGTTCTTC.

This clone was seen a single time. J is TRBJ1-1 and V is TRBV30, with D unresolved. The CDR3 is made up of 12 amino acids. The germline V gene has CDR1 GTSNPN and CDR2 SVGIG (reference sequence). The germline V and J ends were trimmed by 0 bases and 10 bases, with 12 bases remaining between them. The DNA for the CDR3 is TGTGCCTGGAGTGTACTGCCGCTACGAGCTTTCTTT. Amino acids: CAWSVLPLRAFF.

CDR3 DNA: TGTGCCAGCATGAGCGGGGGCACTGAAGCTTTCTTT. Translated, it gives CASMSGGTEAFF. This rearrangement joins TRBV6-5 to TRBJ1-1; D is possibly TRBD1 (5 bases). Germline V CDR1 and CDR2: MNHEY, SVGAGI. V dropped 7 bases and J dropped 4 bases, with 10 bases sitting between them. The length of the CDR3 is 12 residues.

This chain links TRBV19 with TRBJ1-5, with D unresolved. The V end was cut by 7 bases, the J end by 6 bases, with 16 bases between. The CDR3 loop spans 14 amino acids. Per germline, CDR1 LNHDA and CDR2 SQIVND (reference sequence). In DNA form, the CDR3 reads TGTGCCAGTATGGTGACGCCGGCGGGTCAGCCCCAGCATTTT. Its translation is CASMVTPAGQPQHF.

This clone was found once. V gene TRBV18 combines with J gene TRBJ2-2; 8 bases are shared with TRBD2. The ends lost 5 bases at V and 2 bases at J; junction bases unmatched: 1. Germline-derived CDR1 and CDR2 are KGHSH and LQKENI. This CDR3 has 14 amino acids. The CDR3 reads CASSIAGNTGELFF. CDR3 bases: TGTGCCAGCTCAATAGCGGGAAACACCGGGGAGCTGTTTTTT. The full variable domain, its missing parts supplied by reference TRBV18 and TRBJ2-2, is NAGVMQNPRHLVRRRGQEARLRCSPMKGHSHVYWYRQLPEEGLKFMVYLQKENIIDESGMPKERFSAEFPKEGPSILRIQQVVRGDSAAYFCASSIAGNTGELFFGEGSRLTVL.

This chain uses TRBV28 with TRBJ2-3, with 9 bases that match TRBD1. Trimming at V came to 3 bases and at J to 3 bases, leaving 4 bases not matched to a gene. CDR3 length: 15 residues. The germline gives CDR1 MDHEN, CDR2 SYDVKM. The CDR3: CASSLLGQGTDTQYF. Here the CDR3 DNA reads TGTGCCAGCAGTTTGTTAGGACAGGGGACAGATACGCAGTATTTT.

The chain carries TRBV6-5 and TRBJ2-7; D call uncertain. The ends were cut back, 2 bases at V and 0 bases at J, with 11 bases in the middle. This CDR3 is built from 15 residues. Germline CDR1 and CDR2: MNHEY and SVGAGI. Written as DNA, the CDR3 is TGTGCCAGCAGTTACAATCCGAGGAGCTCCTACGAGCAGTACTTC. This gives the protein CASSYNPRSSYEQYF.

A word on this clone: The limits of the CDR3 on the DNA are not certain, so only TCRdb's listed CDR3 is given. This chain links TRBV21-1 with TRBJ2-7; the table's D gene call, TRBD2, was not cross checked with the DNA. TRBV21-1 is recorded as a pseudogene. Ends included, the CDR3 has 17 residues. CDR3 in amino acids: CASSPWGGGSPAYEQYV.

The chain uses TRBV5-1 and TRBJ2-1; maybe TRBD2 (7 bases). The V gene lost 5 bases and the J gene lost 6 bases, with 21 bases spanning the gap. There are 16 residues in the CDR3. Germline lookup yields CDR1 SGHRS and CDR2 YFSETQ. The chain's CDR3 is CASSMGGTTISNEQFF. The CDR3 region has the DNA TGCGCCAGCAGTATGGGGGGGACAACCATATCCAATGAGCAGTTCTTC.

V is TRBV19 and J is TRBJ2-2; a possible D gene is TRBD1 (6 bases). Trimming shortened V by 8 bases and J by 2 bases, and 12 bases separated the two germline ends. From germline, CDR1 is LNHDA and CDR2 SQIVND (reference sequence). This CDR3 contains 14 residues. The CDR3 region has the DNA TGTGCCAGTGGAAGGGACACTAACACCGGGGAGCTGTTTTTT. It encodes CASGRDTNTGELFF.

The CDR3 region has the DNA TGTGCCAGCAGTAAGGGACTAGCGGGGAACTACGAGCAGTACTTC. Amino acids: CASSKGLAGNYEQYF. The rearrangement links TRBV28 to TRBJ2-7; 13 positions agree with TRBD2. CDR1 MDHEN and CDR2 SYDVKM come from the germline V gene. CDR3 length: 15 amino acids. The trim removed 5 bases at V and 3 bases at J, leaving 4 bases unmatched.

The rearrangement joins TRBV28 to TRBJ1-5, with no clear D. This CDR3 spans 14 amino acids. V shed 5 bases and J shed 7 bases, with 15 bases lying between them. The germline gives CDR1 MDHEN, CDR2 SYDVKM. In DNA form, the CDR3 reads TGTGCCAGCAGTACGCCCTCTCGGGGACAGCCCCAGCATTTT. This encodes CASSTPSRGQPQHF.

CDR3 region: CASSPRDMYNEQFF. CDR3 DNA sequence: TGTGCCAGCTCACCGAGGGACATGTACAATGAGCAGTTCTTC. The chain has TRBV18 and TRBJ2-1; maybe TRBD1 (6 bases). This CDR3 has 14 amino acids. Germline V gene lookup returns CDR1 KGHSH and CDR2 LQKENI. V was cut by 3 bases and J by 4 bases, with 10 bases left in between.

The rearrangement links TRBV28 to TRBJ1-1; 8 bases are shared with TRBD1. Per germline, CDR1 MDHEN and CDR2 SYDVKM. V was pared by 8 bases and J by 0 bases, with 8 bases of the junction left unmatched. CDR3 size: 15 residues. The CDR3, as DNA: TGTGCCAGCCAGGGGGCGCCAGGAATGAACACTGAAGCTTTCTTT. It encodes CASQGAPGMNTEAFF.